This T cell receptor beta chain is drawn from a study of OX40 agonist ivuxolimab in advanced cancers. TCRdb keeps only in-frame clones here, not all; method: immunoSEQ multiplex PCR. The repertoire includes more than 65,000 clones, about 91% of them detected once, and just over 0.55% sits in the top ten. Trimming left V 5 bases short and J 2 bases short, with 12 bases between. Germline-derived CDR1 and CDR2 are MNHNS and SASEGT. The CDR3 has 14 amino acids. This chain uses TRBV6-1 with TRBJ2-5; tentative D call: TRBD1 (5 bases). Source: CD4+ or CD8+ T cells sorted from blood, taken in a trial of the OX40 agonist ivuxolimab. This TCR came from an adult with an advanced solid tumor such as melanoma, head and neck, liver or kidney cancer. DNA of the CDR3: TGTGCCAGCAGTAAGACAGACTTACAAGAGACCCAGTACTTC. Translation: CASSKTDLQETQYF.